This entry features one TCR beta chain sequence. Its matching antigen is unknown. This CDR3 comprises 17 residues. V shed 6 bases and J 1 base; nucleotides not matched to a gene: 12. CDR1 is MDHEN and CDR2 is SYDVKM in the germline V gene. Researchers ran the PCR with 60 Vbeta and 13 Jbeta primers. Produced via immunoSEQ multiplex PCR; TCRdb's table is partial and in-frame only. The table lists about 170,000 clones, about 80% of them singletons, with roughly 5.8% in the top ten. The sample originates from a study of cytomegalovirus exposure and HLA in healthy donors. Study observations and caveats: Later analysis found that TCR beta chains associated with HLA were more clonally expanded than other, equally common chains. Confirmation in vitro established that a few CMV-associated chains were specific for CMV antigens. Investigators reported approximately 150 TCR beta chains as tied to cytomegalovirus. At a 0.05 false discovery rate, a later analysis found 18,000 or so TCR beta sequences to be associated with HLA alleles.

Sequencing used PBMCs. The TCR originated in a middle-aged man in good health and CMV-seropositive. The rearrangement links TRBV28 to TRBJ2-1, with 7 bases matching TRBD2. For the CDR3, the DNA is TGTGCCAGCAGGGGGGGGACTCCCGTTGATTCCTACAATGAGCAGTTCTTC. Translating gives CASRGGTPVDSYNEQFF. Full variable domain (rest looked up from reference TRBV28 and TRBJ2-1): DVKVTQSSRYLVKRTGEKVFLECVQDMDHENMFWYRQDPGLGLRLIYFSYDVKMKEKGDIPEGYSVSREKKERFSLILESASTNQTSMYLCASRGGTPVDSYNEQFFGPGTRLTVL.